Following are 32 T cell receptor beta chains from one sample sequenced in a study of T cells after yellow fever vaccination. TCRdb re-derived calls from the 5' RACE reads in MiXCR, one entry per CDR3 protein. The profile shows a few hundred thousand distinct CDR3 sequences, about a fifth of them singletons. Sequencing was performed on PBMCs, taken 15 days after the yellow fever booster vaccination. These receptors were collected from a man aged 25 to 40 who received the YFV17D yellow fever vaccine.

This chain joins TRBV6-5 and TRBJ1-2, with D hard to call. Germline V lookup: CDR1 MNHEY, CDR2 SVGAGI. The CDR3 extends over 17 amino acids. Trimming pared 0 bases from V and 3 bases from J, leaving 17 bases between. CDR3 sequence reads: CASSYSRSPIEYYGYTF. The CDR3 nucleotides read TGTGCCAGCAGTTACTCCAGGTCTCCTATTGAATACTATGGCTACACCTTC.

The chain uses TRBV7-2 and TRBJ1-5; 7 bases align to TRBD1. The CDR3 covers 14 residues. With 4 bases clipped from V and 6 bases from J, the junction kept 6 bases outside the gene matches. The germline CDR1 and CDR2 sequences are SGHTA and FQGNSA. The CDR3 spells CASSSRQGPQPQHF. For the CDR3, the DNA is TGTGCCAGCAGCTCACGACAGGGCCCTCAGCCCCAGCATTTT.

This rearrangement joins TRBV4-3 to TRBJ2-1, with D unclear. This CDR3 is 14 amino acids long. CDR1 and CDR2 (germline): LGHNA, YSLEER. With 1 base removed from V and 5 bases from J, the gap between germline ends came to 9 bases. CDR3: CASSQVGGDNEQFF. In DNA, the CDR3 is TGCGCCAGCAGCCAAGTTGGCGGTGACAATGAGCAGTTCTTC.

The CDR3 nucleotides are TGCGCCAGCGGTCCGGGAGAGTACATTCAGTACTTC. Translated, it gives CASGPGEYIQYF. V and J are TRBV5-1 and TRBJ2-4; tentative D call: TRBD2 (6 bases). V gave up 7 bases and J gave up 8 bases, with 13 bases separating them. The CDR3 length is 12 residues. Germline CDR1 SGHRS, CDR2 YFSETQ.

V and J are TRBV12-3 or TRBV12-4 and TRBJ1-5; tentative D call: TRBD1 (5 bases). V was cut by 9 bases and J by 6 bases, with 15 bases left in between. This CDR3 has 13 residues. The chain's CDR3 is CASSRLGAQPQHF. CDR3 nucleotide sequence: TGTGCCAGTTCTCGCCTCGGGGCTCAGCCCCAGCATTTT.

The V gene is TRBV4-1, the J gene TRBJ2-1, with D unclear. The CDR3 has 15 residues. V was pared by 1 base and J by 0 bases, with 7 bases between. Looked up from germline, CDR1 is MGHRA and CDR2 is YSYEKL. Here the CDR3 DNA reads TGCGCCAGCAGCCAAGGTCCCATCTCCTACAATGAGCAGTTCTTC. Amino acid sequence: CASSQGPISYNEQFF.

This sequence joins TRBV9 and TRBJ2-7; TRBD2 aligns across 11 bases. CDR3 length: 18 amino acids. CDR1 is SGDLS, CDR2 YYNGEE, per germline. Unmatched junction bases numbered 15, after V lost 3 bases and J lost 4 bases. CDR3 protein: CASSASANPGLADYEQYF. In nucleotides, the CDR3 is TGTGCCAGCAGCGCCTCCGCCAATCCGGGACTAGCGGATTACGAGCAGTACTTC.

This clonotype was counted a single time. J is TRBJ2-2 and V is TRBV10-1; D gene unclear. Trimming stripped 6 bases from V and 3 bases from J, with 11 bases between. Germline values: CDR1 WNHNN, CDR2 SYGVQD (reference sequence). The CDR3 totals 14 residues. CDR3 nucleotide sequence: TGCGCCAGCAGGGAAGGGTCCGACACCGGGGAGCTGTTTTTT. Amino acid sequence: CASREGSDTGELFF.

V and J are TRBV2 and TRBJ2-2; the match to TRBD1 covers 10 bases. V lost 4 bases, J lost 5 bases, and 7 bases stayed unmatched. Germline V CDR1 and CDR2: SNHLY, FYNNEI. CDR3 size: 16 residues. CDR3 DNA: TGTGCCAGCAGTGGACAGGGGGCCGGGGGAACCGGGGAGCTGTTTTTT. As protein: CASSGQGAGGTGELFF.

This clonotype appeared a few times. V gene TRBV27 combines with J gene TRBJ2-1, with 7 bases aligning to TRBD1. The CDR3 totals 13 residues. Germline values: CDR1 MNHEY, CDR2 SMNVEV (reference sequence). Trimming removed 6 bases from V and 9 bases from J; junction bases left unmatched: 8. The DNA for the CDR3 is TGTGCCAGCAGCCGACAGGGTTTAGGTGAGCAGTTCTTC. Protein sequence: CASSRQGLGEQFF.

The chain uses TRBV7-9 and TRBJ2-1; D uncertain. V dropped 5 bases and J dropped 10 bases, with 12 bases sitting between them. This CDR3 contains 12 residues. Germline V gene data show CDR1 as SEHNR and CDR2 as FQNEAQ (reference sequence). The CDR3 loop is CASSQAAWEQFF. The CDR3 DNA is TGTGCCAGCAGCCAGGCGGCGTGGGAGCAGTTCTTC.

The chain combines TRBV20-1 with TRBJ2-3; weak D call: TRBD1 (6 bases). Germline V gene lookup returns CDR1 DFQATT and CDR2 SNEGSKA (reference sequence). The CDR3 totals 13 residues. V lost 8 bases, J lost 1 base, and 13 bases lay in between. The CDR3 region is CSPLNRGTDTQYF. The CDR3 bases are TGCAGTCCATTAAACAGGGGCACAGATACGCAGTATTTT.

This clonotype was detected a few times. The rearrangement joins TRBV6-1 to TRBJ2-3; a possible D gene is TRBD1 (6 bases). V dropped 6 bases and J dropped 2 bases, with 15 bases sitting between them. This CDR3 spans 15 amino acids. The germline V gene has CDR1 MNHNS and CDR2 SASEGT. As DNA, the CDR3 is TGTGCCAGCAGACCCCAGGGGCCCCACACAGATACGCAGTATTTT. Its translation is CASRPQGPHTDTQYF.

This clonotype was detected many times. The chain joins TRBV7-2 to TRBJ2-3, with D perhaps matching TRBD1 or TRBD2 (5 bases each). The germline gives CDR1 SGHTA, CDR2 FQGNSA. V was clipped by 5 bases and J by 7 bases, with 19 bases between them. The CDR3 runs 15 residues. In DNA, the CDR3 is TGTGCCAGCAGCGCAACGGGACCGAGAAAGAATACGCAGTATTTT. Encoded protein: CASSATGPRKNTQYF.

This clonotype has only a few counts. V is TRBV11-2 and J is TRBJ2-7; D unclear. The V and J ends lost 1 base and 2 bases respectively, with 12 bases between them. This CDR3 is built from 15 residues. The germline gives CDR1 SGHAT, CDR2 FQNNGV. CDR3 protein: CASSLGAQKPYEQYF. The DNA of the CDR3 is TGTGCCAGCAGCTTAGGAGCACAGAAACCCTACGAGCAGTACTTC.

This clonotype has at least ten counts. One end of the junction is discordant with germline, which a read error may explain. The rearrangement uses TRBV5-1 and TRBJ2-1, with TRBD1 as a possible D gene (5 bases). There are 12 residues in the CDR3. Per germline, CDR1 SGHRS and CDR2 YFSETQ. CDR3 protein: CASSLGDNEQFF. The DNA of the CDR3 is TGTGCCAGCAGCTTAGGGGACAATGAGCAGTTCTTC.

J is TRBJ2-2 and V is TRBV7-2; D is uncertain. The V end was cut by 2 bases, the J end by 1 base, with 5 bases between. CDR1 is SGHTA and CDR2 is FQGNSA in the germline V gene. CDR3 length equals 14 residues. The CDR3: CASSLLLNTGELFF. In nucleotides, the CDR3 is TGTGCCAGCAGCTTACTGCTGAACACCGGGGAGCTGTTTTTT.

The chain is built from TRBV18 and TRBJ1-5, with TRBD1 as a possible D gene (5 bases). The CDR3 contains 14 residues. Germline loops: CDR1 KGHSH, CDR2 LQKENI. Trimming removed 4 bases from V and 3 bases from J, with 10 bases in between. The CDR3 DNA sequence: TGTGCCAGCTCACAATCTGGGGCCAATCAGCCCCAGCATTTT. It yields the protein CASSQSGANQPQHF.

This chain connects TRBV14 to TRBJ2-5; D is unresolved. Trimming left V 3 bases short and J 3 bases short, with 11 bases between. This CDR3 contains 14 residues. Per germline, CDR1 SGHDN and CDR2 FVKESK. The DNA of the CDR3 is TGTGCCAGCAGCCACCGCCCCGGAGAAGAGACCCAGTACTTC. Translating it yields CASSHRPGEETQYF. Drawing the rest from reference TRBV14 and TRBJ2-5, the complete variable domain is EAGVTQFPSHSVIEKGQTVTLRCDPISGHDNLYWYRRVMGKEIKFLLHFVKESKQDESGMPNNRFLAERTGGTYSTLKVQPAELEDSGVYFCASSHRPGEETQYFGPGTRLLVL.

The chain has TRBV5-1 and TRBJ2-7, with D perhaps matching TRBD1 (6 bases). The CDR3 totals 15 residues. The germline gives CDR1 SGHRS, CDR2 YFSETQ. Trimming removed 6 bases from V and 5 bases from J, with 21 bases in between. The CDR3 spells CASMGIRGGVNEQYF. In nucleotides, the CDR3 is TGCGCCAGCATGGGTATAAGAGGGGGTGTGAACGAGCAGTACTTC.

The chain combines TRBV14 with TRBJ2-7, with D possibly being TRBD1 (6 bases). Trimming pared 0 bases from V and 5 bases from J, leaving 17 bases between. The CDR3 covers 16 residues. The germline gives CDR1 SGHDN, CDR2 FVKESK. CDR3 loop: CASSQDGMGAPDEQYF. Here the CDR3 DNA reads TGTGCCAGCAGCCAAGACGGGATGGGGGCACCGGACGAGCAGTACTTC.

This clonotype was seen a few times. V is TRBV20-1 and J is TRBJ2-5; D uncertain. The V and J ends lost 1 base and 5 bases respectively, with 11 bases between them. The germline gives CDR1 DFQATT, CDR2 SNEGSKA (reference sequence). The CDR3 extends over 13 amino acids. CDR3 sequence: CSARAGRMETQYF. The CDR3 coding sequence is TGCAGTGCTAGAGCGGGCAGGATGGAGACCCAGTACTTC.

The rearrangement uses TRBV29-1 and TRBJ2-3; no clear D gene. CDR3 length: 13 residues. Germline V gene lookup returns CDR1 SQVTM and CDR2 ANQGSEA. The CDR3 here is CIAGLGLTDTQYF. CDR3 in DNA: TGCATCGCCGGGTTGGGATTGACAGATACGCAGTATTTT.

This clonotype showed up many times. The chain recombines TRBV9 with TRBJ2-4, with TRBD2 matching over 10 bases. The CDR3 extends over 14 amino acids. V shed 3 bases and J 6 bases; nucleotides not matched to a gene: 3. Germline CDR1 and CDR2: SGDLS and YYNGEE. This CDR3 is CASSAGLAANIQYF. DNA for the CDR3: TGTGCCAGCAGCGCCGGACTAGCGGCAAACATTCAGTACTTC. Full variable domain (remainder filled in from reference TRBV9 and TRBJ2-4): DSGVTQTPKHLITATGQRVTLRCSPRSGDLSVYWYQQSLDQGLQFLIQYYNGEERAKGNILERFSAQQFPDLHSELNLSSLELGDSALYFCASSAGLAANIQYFGAGTRLSVL.

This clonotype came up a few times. Written as DNA, the CDR3 is TGTGCCAGCAGTGACTTGAACGGGGGGCTTGAGGACGAGCAGTACTTC. This sequence encodes CASSDLNGGLEDEQYF. The rearrangement joins TRBV2 to TRBJ2-7; D perhaps matches TRBD2 (7 bases). The CDR3 has 16 amino acids. The V and J ends lost 3 bases and 5 bases respectively, with 20 bases between them. Germline assignment: CDR1 SNHLY and CDR2 FYNNEI.

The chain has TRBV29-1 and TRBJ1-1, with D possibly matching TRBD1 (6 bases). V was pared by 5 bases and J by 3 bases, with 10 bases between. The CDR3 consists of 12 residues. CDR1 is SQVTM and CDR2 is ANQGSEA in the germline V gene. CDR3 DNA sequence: TGCAGCGTTCGAAGGGGGGACACTGAAGCTTTCTTT. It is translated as CSVRRGDTEAFF.

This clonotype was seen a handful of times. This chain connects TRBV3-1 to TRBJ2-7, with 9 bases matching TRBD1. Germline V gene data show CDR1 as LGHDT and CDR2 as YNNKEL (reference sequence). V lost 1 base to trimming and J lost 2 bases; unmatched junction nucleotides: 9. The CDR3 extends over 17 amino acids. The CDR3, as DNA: TGTGCCAGCAGCCAAGGAGGACAGGGGTCATTTCCCTACGAGCAGTACTTC. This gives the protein CASSQGGQGSFPYEQYF.

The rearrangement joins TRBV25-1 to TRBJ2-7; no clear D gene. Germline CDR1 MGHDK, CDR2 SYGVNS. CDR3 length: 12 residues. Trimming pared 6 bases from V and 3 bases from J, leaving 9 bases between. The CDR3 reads CASSDGYYEQYF. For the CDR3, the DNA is TGTGCCAGCAGCGACGGATACTACGAGCAGTACTTC.

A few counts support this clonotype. This CDR3 reads CASSGTGGLQPQHF. In DNA, the CDR3 is TGCGCCAGCAGTGGAACCGGGGGCTTGCAGCCCCAGCATTTT. This chain connects TRBV10-2 to TRBJ1-5; the D gene is possibly TRBD1 (6 bases). The CDR3 runs 14 residues. V was pared by 4 bases and J by 7 bases, with 14 bases between. The V gene's germline CDR1 is WSHSY and CDR2 SAAADI.

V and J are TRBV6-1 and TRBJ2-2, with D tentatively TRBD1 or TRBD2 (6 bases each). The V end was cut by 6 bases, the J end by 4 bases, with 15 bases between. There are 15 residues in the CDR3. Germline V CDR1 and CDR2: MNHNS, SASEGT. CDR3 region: CASRRGGTATGELFF. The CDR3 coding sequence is TGTGCCAGCAGACGAGGGGGGACTGCCACCGGGGAGCTGTTTTTT.

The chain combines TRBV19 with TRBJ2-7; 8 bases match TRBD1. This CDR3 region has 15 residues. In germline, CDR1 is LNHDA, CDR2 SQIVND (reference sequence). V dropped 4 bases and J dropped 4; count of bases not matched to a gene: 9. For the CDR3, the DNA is TGTGCCAGTAGTACCAACAGGGGGTCTGGGTACGAGCAGTACTTC. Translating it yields CASSTNRGSGYEQYF.

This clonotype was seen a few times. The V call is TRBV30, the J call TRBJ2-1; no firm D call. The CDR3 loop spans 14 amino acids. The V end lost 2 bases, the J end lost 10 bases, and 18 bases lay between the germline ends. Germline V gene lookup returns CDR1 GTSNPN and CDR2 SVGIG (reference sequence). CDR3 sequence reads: CAWSSVLAAEEQFF. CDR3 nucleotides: TGTGCCTGGAGTTCGGTTCTGGCGGCTGAAGAGCAGTTCTTC.